These 30 T cell receptor beta chains share one sample of origin, sequenced in a study of blood T cell repertoires in COVID-19. TCRdb's table, derived via immunoSEQ multiplex PCR, lists solely in-frame clones and lacks some. The data contain under 45,000 clones, 80% to 90% of them singletons. The sample taken for sequencing was peripheral blood. These receptors came from a man aged 40-49 years with active COVID-19.

The chain combines TRBV27 with TRBJ2-5; possibly TRBD1 for D (6 bases). Germline lookup yields CDR1 MNHEY and CDR2 SMNVEV (reference sequence). The CDR3 length is 15 residues. V was trimmed by 5 bases and J by 0 bases, leaving 13 bases between them. The CDR3 sequence: CASSTGTQYQETQYF. The CDR3, as DNA: TGTGCCAGCAGTACCGGGACACAATACCAAGAGACCCAGTACTTC.

The chain carries TRBV14 and TRBJ2-7; D gene uncertain. This CDR3 contains 13 residues. Looked up from germline, CDR1 is SGHDN and CDR2 is FVKESK. The germline V and J ends were trimmed by 6 bases and 0 bases, with 9 bases remaining between them. This CDR3 is CASRSWSSYEQYF. The CDR3 coding sequence is TGTGCCAGCAGGTCCTGGAGCTCCTACGAGCAGTACTTC. Complete variable domain (other parts from reference TRBV14 and TRBJ2-7): EAGVTQFPSHSVIEKGQTVTLRCDPISGHDNLYWYRRVMGKEIKFLLHFVKESKQDESGMPNNRFLAERTGGTYSTLKVQPAELEDSGVYFCASRSWSSYEQYFGPGTRLTVT.

The sample holds a few counts of this clone. V and J are TRBV10-1 and TRBJ2-2; 9 bases are a match to TRBD1. Germline CDR1 is WNHNN and CDR2 is SYGVQD (reference sequence). Trimming took 8 bases from V and 7 from J; bases not matched to a gene: 8. This CDR3 has 14 residues. In nucleotides, the CDR3 is TGCGCCAGCTCCCCAAACAGGGGGCTCGGGGAGCTGTTTTTT. Translated, it gives CASSPNRGLGELFF.

The chain carries TRBV5-6 and TRBJ1-2; TRBD1 is a possible D gene (5 bases). The CDR3 is 18 residues long. The germline CDR1 and CDR2 sequences are SGHDT and YYEEEE. V lost 0 bases to trimming and J lost 2 bases, with 20 bases between them. CDR3 in DNA: TGTGCCAGCAGCTTGGGCGGTAGGGCAGGGATAGGGAACTATGGCTACACCTTC. Amino acids: CASSLGGRAGIGNYGYTF.

The chain is built from TRBV9 and TRBJ1-3; perhaps TRBD1 as D (5 bases). Trimming left V 3 bases short and J 5 bases short, with 18 bases between. Germline CDR1 SGDLS, CDR2 YYNGEE. This CDR3 contains 16 residues. DNA of the CDR3: TGTGCCAGCAGCGCAGAGGGGTGGGGGGATAGAAACACCATATATTTT. This sequence encodes CASSAEGWGDRNTIYF.

V is TRBV24-1 and J is TRBJ2-1, with 9 bases aligning to TRBD1. The CDR3 covers 16 residues. V lost 1 base, J lost 8 bases, and 8 bases stayed unmatched. The germline gives CDR1 KGHDR, CDR2 SFDVKD. The CDR3 here is CATSDLGDRDLHEQFF. The CDR3 bases are TGTGCCACCAGTGATTTAGGGGACAGGGACCTCCATGAGCAGTTCTTC.

V gene TRBV29-1 combines with J gene TRBJ1-5; weak D call: TRBD1 (5 bases). The V gene lost 5 bases and the J gene lost 0 bases, with 11 bases spanning the gap. The CDR3 has 14 amino acids. CDR1 and CDR2 (germline): SQVTM, ANQGSEA. The CDR3: CSVYETDSNQPQHF. The CDR3 DNA is TGCAGCGTTTATGAGACAGATAGCAATCAGCCCCAGCATTTT.

This chain connects TRBV25-1 to TRBJ2-7; 9 bases match TRBD1. The CDR3 consists of 18 residues. The J segment lost 11 bases and the V segment lost 4 bases, leaving 24 bases of the junction unmatched. CDR1 is MGHDK, CDR2 SYGVNS, per germline. The CDR3 spells CASSGVPGQGLTLRVEYF. CDR3 DNA: TGTGCCAGCAGTGGAGTCCCGGGACAGGGACTGACCCTACGAGTGGAGTACTTC.

This clone occurred once. The V and J genes are TRBV11-2 and TRBJ1-3; D ambiguous. Trimming cost V 5 bases and J 2 bases, with 13 bases left between them. The V gene's germline CDR1 is SGHAT and CDR2 FQNNGV. There are 15 residues in the CDR3. The CDR3 coding sequence is TGTGCCAGCAGCGTGCGGAATTGGGCTGGAAACACCATATATTTT. This translates into CASSVRNWAGNTIYF.

This clone has only one observation. The gene calls are TRBV5-4 and TRBJ1-2; D is possibly TRBD1 (5 bases). V lost 4 bases and J lost 1, with 11 bases in between. Germline CDR1 is SGHNT and CDR2 is YYREEE (reference sequence). The CDR3 length is 14 residues. The CDR3 region has the DNA TGTGCCAGCAGCCAGACAGTGTTTAACTATGGCTACACCTTC. Translating it yields CASSQTVFNYGYTF.

The chain joins TRBV7-2 to TRBJ2-3, with 8 bases aligning to TRBD2. The CDR3 is 14 residues long. CDR1 is SGHTA and CDR2 is FQGNSA in the germline V gene. The V and J ends lost 4 bases and 4 bases, in that order; junction bases with no gene match: 4. CDR3 coding DNA: TGTGCCAGCAGCTCCTGGACTAGCCCAGATACGCAGTATTTT. Protein sequence: CASSSWTSPDTQYF.

The V gene is TRBV11-2, the J gene TRBJ2-7; 8 nucleotides align to TRBD2. V was pared by 3 bases and J by 1 base, with 8 bases of the junction left unmatched. The CDR3 runs to 16 residues. Germline loops: CDR1 SGHAT, CDR2 FQNNGV. CDR3 bases: TGTGCCAGCAGCTTTACTTTAGCGGGGCCTTCCTACGAGCAGTACTTC. Protein sequence: CASSFTLAGPSYEQYF.

A word on this clone: At one of its ends the junction is not consistent with the germline gene, which may arise from a read error. The same CDR3 also results from other DNA sequences found in this sample. V is TRBV4-1 and J is TRBJ2-7; a possible D gene is TRBD1 (5 bases). The germline CDR1 and CDR2 sequences are MGHRA and YSYEKL. There are 16 residues in the CDR3. CDR3 sequence: CASSQHGRTNSYEQYF. The CDR3 nucleotides are TGCGCCAGTAGCCAACATGGACGGACAAACTCCTACGAGCAGTACTTC.

The V and J genes are TRBV14 and TRBJ2-3; 8 bases are a match to TRBD2. There are 16 residues in the CDR3. From germline, CDR1 is SGHDN and CDR2 FVKESK. V gave up 1 base and J gave up 6 bases; unmatched junction bases: 9. The DNA of the CDR3 is TGTGCCAGCAGCCAAGGGAATAGCGGGAAGACCGATACGCAGTATTTT. Amino acids: CASSQGNSGKTDTQYF.

This chain joins TRBV2 and TRBJ2-1; 9 nucleotides agree with TRBD2. Germline V CDR1 and CDR2: SNHLY, FYNNEI. J was trimmed by 0 bases and V by 4 bases; bases with no gene match: 19. The CDR3 has 21 amino acids. CDR3 in amino acids: CASSAVASRSLAGSSYNEQFF. In DNA, the CDR3 is TGTGCCAGCAGTGCAGTGGCCTCTCGATCCCTAGCGGGGAGCTCCTACAATGAGCAGTTCTTC.

The chain has TRBV2 and TRBJ1-1; D call uncertain. CDR3 length equals 12 residues. V lost 3 bases to trimming and J lost 3 bases, with 5 bases between them. From germline, CDR1 is SNHLY and CDR2 FYNNEI. In DNA form, the CDR3 reads TGTGCCAGCAGTGACCGGGACACTGAAGCTTTCTTT. As protein: CASSDRDTEAFF.

This clone was observed a few times. V usage is TRBV27 and J usage is TRBJ2-7; D may be TRBD1 (6 bases). CDR3 size: 15 residues. CDR1 and CDR2 from the germline V gene are MNHEY and SMNVEV (reference sequence). Trimming took off 4 bases at V and 3 bases at J, with 16 bases between the two ends. The CDR3 DNA sequence: TGTGCCAGCAGTTCCGAACAGGGAGCTCTCTACGAGCAGTACTTC. It translates to CASSSEQGALYEQYF.

The chain combines TRBV11-3 with TRBJ2-1; no reliable D call. CDR1 and CDR2 from the germline V gene are SGHNT and YENEEA. CDR3 length: 12 residues. The ends were cut back, 5 bases at V and 7 bases at J, with 9 bases in the middle. CDR3 in DNA: TGTGCCAGCAGCCGTTCAGGAAATGAGCAGTTCTTC. As protein: CASSRSGNEQFF. The full variable domain, completed using reference TRBV11-3 and TRBJ2-1, is EAGVVQSPRYKIIEKKQPVAFWCNPISGHNTLYWYLQNLGQGPELLIRYENEEAVDDSQLPKDRFSAERLKGVDSTLKIQPAELGDSAVYLCASSRSGNEQFFGPGTRLTVL.

The J gene is TRBJ2-1, the V gene TRBV5-3; 9 bases line up with TRBD2. TRBV5-3 is an ORF, with its function uncertain. The CDR3 is 17 residues long. Trimming removed 0 bases from V and 8 bases from J; junction bases left unmatched: 12. The CDR3 DNA reads TGTGCCAGAAGCTTGGCTCCCCAGACTAGCGGTAGGCATGAGCAGTTCTTC. Translated, it gives CARSLAPQTSGRHEQFF.

The chain carries TRBV7-3 and TRBJ2-5, with 8 bases aligning to TRBD2. With V trimmed by 6 bases and J by 4 bases, 10 bases remained unmatched. CDR1 is SGHTA, CDR2 FQGTGA, per germline. The CDR3 loop spans 15 amino acids. In nucleotides, the CDR3 is TGTGCCAGCAGTCGAAGCGGGAGTAGTAGAGAGACCCAGTACTTC. Translated, it gives CASSRSGSSRETQYF.

This chain links TRBV27 with TRBJ1-2, with D possibly TRBD1 on 5 matching bases. Trimming removed 2 bases at V and 5 bases at J, with 9 bases between. Germline V gene sequence: CDR1 MNHEY, CDR2 SMNVEV (reference sequence). The CDR3 totals 13 residues. In DNA, the CDR3 is TGTGCCAGCAGTTTAGACAGACAGTATGGCTACACCTTC. This codes for CASSLDRQYGYTF.

This chain links TRBV11-3 with TRBJ2-7; 12 nucleotides line up with TRBD1. The CDR3 consists of 14 residues. The V segment lost 5 bases and the J segment 7 bases; nucleotides outside the gene matches: 6. Germline V CDR1 and CDR2: SGHNT, YENEEA. CDR3 sequence (DNA): TGTGCCAGCAGCGCGGGACAGGGGGCGAGGGAGCAGTACTTC. Encoded protein: CASSAGQGAREQYF.

J is TRBJ2-7 and V is TRBV3-1 (or the pseudogene TRBV3-2), with D maybe TRBD2 (6 bases). Trimming cost V 3 bases and J 0 bases, with 12 bases left between them. From germline, CDR1 is LGHDT and CDR2 YNNKEL (reference sequence). This CDR3 comprises 15 residues. CDR3 in DNA: TGTGCCAGCAGCCAGGGGGGTAGCGGCTCCTACGAGCAGTACTTC. It translates to CASSQGGSGSYEQYF.

The chain joins TRBV27 to TRBJ1-4; D uncertain. The V gene's germline CDR1 is MNHEY and CDR2 SMNVEV (reference sequence). Trimming took off 6 bases at V and 7 bases at J, with 15 bases between the two ends. This CDR3 is 14 amino acids long. The CDR3 reads CASRSAGAGEKLFF. The CDR3 DNA follows: TGTGCCAGCAGGTCGGCAGGCGCCGGTGAAAAACTGTTTTTT.

The chain joins TRBV11-2 to TRBJ1-2, with 8 bases that match TRBD1. CDR3 length: 15 residues. The trim removed 1 base at V and 5 bases at J, leaving 6 bases unmatched. Germline assignment: CDR1 SGHAT and CDR2 FQNNGV. This CDR3 reads CASSLVGQGGYGYTF. The CDR3 nucleotides are TGTGCCAGCAGCTTAGTAGGACAGGGCGGATATGGCTACACCTTC. Looking up the rest from reference TRBV11-2 and TRBJ1-2 gives the full variable domain: EAGVAQSPRYKIIEKRQSVAFWCNPISGHATLYWYQQILGQGPKLLIQFQNNGVVDDSQLPKDRFSAERLKGVDSTLKIQPAKLEDSAVYLCASSLVGQGGYGYTFGSGTRLTVV.

The genes are TRBV7-9 and TRBJ1-2; 7 bases are a match to TRBD1. The V and J ends lost 5 bases and 3 bases, in that order; junction bases with no gene match: 12. The CDR3 has 16 residues. Germline V gives CDR1 SEHNR, CDR2 FQNEAQ (reference sequence). CDR3 coding DNA: TGTGCCAGCAGCAAAGAGACAGGGAGGAGGGACTATGGCTACACCTTC. This gives the protein CASSKETGRRDYGYTF.

Here the CDR3 reads CASSITGGRYDEQYF. Written as DNA, the CDR3 is TGTGCCAGTAGTATTACGGGAGGGCGTTACGACGAGCAGTACTTC. The chain carries TRBV19 and TRBJ2-7, with 8 positions matching TRBD2. CDR3 length: 15 amino acids. Per germline, CDR1 LNHDA and CDR2 SQIVND (reference sequence). V shed 3 bases, J shed 5 bases, and the junction held 9 bases outside the gene matches.

The chain couples TRBV5-3 to TRBJ1-2, with unresolved D. TRBV5-3 is assigned to the ORF class and has an uncertain function. V lost 3 bases, J lost 6 bases, and 9 bases lay in between. This CDR3 comprises 12 residues. The CDR3 DNA reads TGTGCCAGAAGCTCGGAGGTTAATGGCTACACCTTC. It specifies CARSSEVNGYTF.

The V gene is TRBV6-5, the J gene TRBJ1-1; 7 positions agree with TRBD1. V shed 2 bases, J shed 6 bases, and the junction held 6 bases outside the gene matches. The CDR3 has 14 amino acids. The germline gives CDR1 MNHEY, CDR2 SVGAGI. The DNA for the CDR3 is TGTGCCAGCAGTTACGGCAGGGGGGTCGCTGAAGCTTTCTTT. As protein: CASSYGRGVAEAFF.

This chain connects TRBV5-1 to TRBJ1-1; tentative D call: TRBD1 (5 bases). The germline V gene encodes CDR1 SGHRS and CDR2 YFSETQ. CDR3 length: 16 amino acids. V lost 0 bases and J lost 1, with 13 bases in between. CDR3: CASSLGVDRPNTEAFF. DNA for the CDR3: TGCGCCAGCAGCTTGGGGGTCGACAGACCGAACACTGAAGCTTTCTTT.